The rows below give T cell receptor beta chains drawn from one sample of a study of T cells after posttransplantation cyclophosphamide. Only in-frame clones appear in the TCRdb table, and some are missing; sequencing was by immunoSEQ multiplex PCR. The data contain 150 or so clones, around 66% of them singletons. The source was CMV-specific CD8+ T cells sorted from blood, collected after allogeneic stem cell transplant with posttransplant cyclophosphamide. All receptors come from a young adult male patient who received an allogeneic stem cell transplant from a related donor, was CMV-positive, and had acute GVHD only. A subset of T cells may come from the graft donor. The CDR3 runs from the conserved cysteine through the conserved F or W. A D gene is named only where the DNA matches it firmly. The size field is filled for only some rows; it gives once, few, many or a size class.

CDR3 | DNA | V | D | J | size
CASSQDWSADEAFF | TGCGCCAGCAGCCAAGATTGGTCGGCGGATGAAGCTTTCTTT | TRBV4-3 | - | TRBJ1-1 | -
CASSFPEPPVF | TGTGCCAGCAGTTTCCCCGAACCCCCGGTCTTC | TRBV28 | - | TRBJ2-1 | -
CASSVVPSSYEQYF | TGTGCCAGCAGCGTAGTTCCCAGCTCCTACGAGCAGTACTTC | TRBV9 | - | TRBJ2-7 | -
CSVESHRGRGTEAFF | TGCAGCGTTGAATCCCACAGGGGGCGCGGGACTGAAGCTTTCTTT | TRBV29-1 | TRBD1 | TRBJ1-1 | once
CASSHLTYNSPLHF | TGCGCCAGCAGCCATTTGACTTATAATTCACCCCTCCACTTT | TRBV4-3 | - | TRBJ1-6 | hyperexpanded
CAWVNRGQETQYF | TGTGCCTGGGTAAACAGGGGCCAAGAGACCCAGTACTTC | TRBV30 | TRBD1 | TRBJ2-5 | -
CASSFRQGTNTGELFF | TGTGCCAGCAGCTTCCGACAGGGTACGAACACCGGGGAGCTGTTTTTT | TRBV7-9 | TRBD1 | TRBJ2-2 | -
CASSPSSCLSEQFF | TGCGCCAGCAGCCCATCTAGCTGCTTAAGTGAGCAGTTCTTC | TRBV5-1 | - | TRBJ2-1 | -
CASSQDLGQAFSPLHF | TGTGCCAGCAGCCAAGATCTCGGACAGGCCTTCTCTCCCTTGCATTTT | TRBV4-2 | TRBD1 | TRBJ1-5 | hyperexpanded
CASSGGVAAFSSYNSPLHF | TGTGCCAGCAGTGGGGGCGTCGCAGCCTTCAGCTCCTATAATTCACCCCTCCACTTT | TRBV5-6 | - | TRBJ1-6 | -
CASVEAGGTDTQYF | TGTGCTAGTGTCGAGGCAGGAGGTACAGATACGCAGTATTTT | TRBV12-5 | - | TRBJ2-3 | -
CASSFMDWTGGNSPLHF | TGTGCCAGCAGCTTCATGGACTGGACAGGGGGTAATTCACCCCTCCACTTT | TRBV7-9 | TRBD1 | TRBJ1-6 | few
CASSRIIMTVAGTDTQYF | TGTGCCAGCAGCCGCATAATTATGACCGTCGCGGGCACAGATACGCAGTATTTT | TRBV28 | - | TRBJ2-3 | -
CASSLPTWTGGYGYTF | TGTGCCAGCAGCTTACCTACATGGACAGGAGGCTATGGCTACACCTTC | TRBV7-9 | TRBD1 | TRBJ1-2 | -
CASSQDELVEGSLFNSPLHF | TGCGCCAGCAGCCAAGATGAGTTAGTGGAGGGGTCCCTTTTTAATTCACCCCTCCACTTT | TRBV4-3 | - | TRBJ1-6 | -
CASSAGTSGRVNEQFF | TGTGCCAGCAGCGCCGGGACTAGCGGGAGGGTCAATGAGCAGTTCTTC | TRBV9 | TRBD2 | TRBJ2-1 | -